This T cell receptor (beta chain) appears in the sequencing data of a study of human T cells and chemical hapten exposure. General study findings and limits: TCRs at a frequency above 1 in 1000 stayed unchanged with DPC sensitization.

The V end lost 0 bases, the J end lost 5 bases, and 22 bases lay between the germline ends. Germline V CDR1 and CDR2: LGHNA, YSLEER. The CDR3 has 18 amino acids. TCRdb re-analysed the RACE reads in MiXCR, keeping a single row per CDR3 protein. In the table there are nearly 110,000 distinct CDR3 sequences, 9.5% to 15% of which are singletons. Regarding time point: pre-sensitization, week 0. Described treatment: therapeutic diphenylcyclopropenone sensitization with weekly scalp DPC. Blood draws came first, before each patch test. People who gave samples had alopecia, were 18 to 70 years old, and were suitable for DPC. Of note for this clonotype: Its antigen remains unidentified.

Specimen: whole blood, collected in connection with sensitization to the hapten diphenylcyclopropenone (DPC). This TCR was sampled from a woman in her forties or fifties with alopecia areata. Some clones in this sample may be carry-over from other donors' samples. The chain couples TRBV4-3 to TRBJ1-1; TRBD1 might be the D (5 bases). The CDR3 coding sequence is TGCGCCAGCAGCCAAGATCGTATGAGACAGAACGGGAAAACTGAAGCTTTCTTT. This gives the protein CASSQDRMRQNGKTEAFF.